The 12 T cell receptor beta chains below all came from one sample that was sequenced in a study of blood T cell repertoires in COVID-19. Method: immunoSEQ multiplex PCR; TCRdb's copy keeps in-frame clones and lacks some. The sample contains about 310,000 clones, roughly 85% of which appear only once. Material: PBMCs or T cells enriched from blood (not recorded which). The receptors stem from a man under 40 who had recovered from COVID-19.

Only a few counts were recorded for this clone. The gene calls are TRBV25-1 and TRBJ1-2; possibly TRBD1 for D (5 bases). Trimming took off 7 bases at V and 4 bases at J, with 19 bases between the two ends. CDR3 length: 15 amino acids. CDR1 and CDR2 (germline): MGHDK, SYGVNS. CDR3 sequence reads: CASTMGGAFSYGYTF. The CDR3 DNA sequence: TGTGCCAGCACCATGGGAGGGGCGTTCAGCTATGGCTACACCTTC.

This sequence joins TRBV6-6 and TRBJ1-2; 7 bases align to TRBD1. In germline, CDR1 is MNHNY, CDR2 SVGAGI (reference sequence). The CDR3 contains 17 residues. V was clipped by 6 bases and J by 8 bases; unmatched bases: 21. The CDR3 coding sequence is TGTGCCAGCAGCCGACCCCCCTTGACCCAAGGGGGCCGGGGCTACACCTTC. Protein sequence: CASSRPPLTQGGRGYTF.

The chain joins TRBV11-2 to TRBJ1-6; D remains ambiguous. The CDR3 sequence is 15 residues long. V lost 6 bases and J lost 3, with 12 bases in between. In germline, CDR1 is SGHAT, CDR2 FQNNGV. The CDR3, as DNA: TGTGCCAGCAGATCTGTGCCGGTCTATAATTCACCCCTCCACTTT. Its translation: CASRSVPVYNSPLHF.

CDR3 loop: CASSQELSLLNTEAFF. Written as DNA, the CDR3 is TGCGCCAGCAGCCAAGAGTTGTCTCTACTGAACACTGAAGCTTTCTTT. This chain uses TRBV4-1 with TRBJ1-1; no firm D call. V was pared by 0 bases and J by 0 bases, with 11 bases between. The germline gives CDR1 MGHRA, CDR2 YSYEKL. The CDR3 sequence is 16 residues long.

The chain carries TRBV24-1 and TRBJ1-1; possible D gene TRBD1, 6 bases. Germline CDR1 and CDR2: KGHDR and SFDVKD. The CDR3 is 12 amino acids. The CDR3 sequence: CIGGHRNTEAFF. The CDR3 DNA reads as TGTATCGGGGGGCACCGGAACACTGAAGCTTTCTTT.

This clone was counted a single time. This chain connects TRBV6-5 to TRBJ1-2; unclear D gene. V was trimmed by 6 bases and J by 2 bases, leaving 16 bases between them. There are 15 residues in the CDR3. Germline CDR1 is MNHEY and CDR2 is SVGAGI. As DNA, the CDR3 is TGTGCCAGCAGAACCCAGCGGACGGCGAACTATGGCTACACCTTC. Translating gives CASRTQRTANYGYTF.

As DNA, the CDR3 is TGTGCCAGCAGCGCGAGACAGGGGGGTCAGCCCCAGCATTTT. The encoded protein is CASSARQGGQPQHF. The chain links TRBV7-2 to TRBJ1-5; 9 bases agree with TRBD1. The ends lost 5 bases at V and 6 bases at J; junction bases unmatched: 5. CDR1 is SGHTA, CDR2 FQGNSA, per germline. CDR3 length equals 14 residues. Based on the CDR3 plus reference TRBV7-2 and TRBJ1-5, the full variable domain is GAGVSQSPSNKVTEKGKDVELRCDPISGHTALYWYRQSLGQGLEFLIYFQGNSAPDKSGLPSDRFSAERTGGSVSTLTIQRTQQEDSAVYLCASSARQGGQPQHFGDGTRLSIL.

The chain has TRBV5-8 and TRBJ1-5; D gene ambiguous. The CDR3 is 15 residues long. Trimming removed 0 bases from V and 6 bases from J, with 13 bases in between. CDR1 and CDR2 from the germline V gene are SGHTS and YDEGEE. CDR3 in amino acids: CASSLGAAAGQPQHF. The CDR3 DNA sequence: TGTGCCAGCAGCTTGGGGGCAGCCGCGGGTCAGCCCCAGCATTTT.

J is TRBJ2-1 and V is TRBV19, with D perhaps matching TRBD2 (6 bases). V was cut by 4 bases and J by 0 bases, with 10 bases left in between. This CDR3 is built from 15 residues. Germline V gene data show CDR1 as LNHDA and CDR2 as SQIVND (reference sequence). The chain's CDR3 is CASSRRGNSYNEQFF. CDR3 coding DNA: TGTGCCAGTAGTAGGCGGGGCAACTCCTACAATGAGCAGTTCTTC. The full variable domain, with the rest looked up from reference TRBV19 and TRBJ2-1, is DGGITQSPKYLFRKEGQNVTLSCEQNLNHDAMYWYRQDPGQGLRLIYYSQIVNDFQKGDIAEGYSVSREKKESFPLTVTSAQKNPTAFYLCASSRRGNSYNEQFFGPGTRLTVL.

The rearrangement joins TRBV4-2 to TRBJ2-2; 11 nucleotides align to TRBD1. CDR3 size: 16 residues. V was pared by 6 bases and J by 5 bases, with 8 bases of the junction left unmatched. Germline-derived CDR1 and CDR2 are LGHNA and YNFKEQ. This CDR3 reads CASSRTGGVLTGELFF. The CDR3 DNA sequence: TGTGCCAGCAGTCGGACAGGGGGCGTCTTGACCGGGGAGCTGTTTTTT.

V gene TRBV27 combines with J gene TRBJ2-1, with 8 positions matching TRBD2. Germline V gene sequence: CDR1 MNHEY, CDR2 SMNVEV (reference sequence). Germline trimming cut 3 bases from V and 7 bases from J; bases unmatched to any gene: 11. This CDR3 region has 16 residues. This CDR3 is CASSFIGGGPRNEQFF. Here the CDR3 DNA reads TGTGCCAGCAGTTTCATAGGCGGGGGGCCTCGGAATGAGCAGTTCTTC.

This clone was counted only a few times. The gene calls are TRBV7-2 and TRBJ1-4, with a weak D call TRBD1 (5 bases). Germline V gene sequence: CDR1 SGHTA, CDR2 FQGNSA. The length of the CDR3 is 14 residues. Trimming removed 4 bases from V and 6 bases from J, with 12 bases in between. CDR3 coding DNA: TGTGCCAGCAGCTGGGGCCCGGGAGATGAAAAACTGTTTTTT. It yields the protein CASSWGPGDEKLFF.